This T cell receptor (beta chain) was sequenced for a study of CD8+ T cells in alopecia areata. Study summary: Those patients who were treated received oral tofacitinib, which was given at 5 to 10 mg twice daily for moderate-to-severe alopecia areata. Tofacitinib ran 6 to 18 months, followed by 6 months off drug. Whole-study findings and limits: Throughout tofacitinib, many expanded lesional clones continued to persist in scalp and blood. Sharing of TCR sequences between patients (possibly for HLA-related reasons) was less clear than in mice.

The treatment: oral pan-JAK inhibitor, 5-10 mg twice daily. Extracted RNA was reverse transcribed, and the resulting cDNA served as sequencing template. Assay: immunoSEQ multiplex PCR; the TCRdb copy retains only in-frame clones and omits some. The sample carries 200,000 or so clones, 35% to 45% recorded once. Worth noting for this clone: Its antigen is not known.

The V gene's germline CDR1 is MGHRA and CDR2 YSYEKL. V lost 1 base and J lost 0, with 9 bases in between. The CDR3 has 15 amino acids. The chain combines TRBV4-1 with TRBJ1-1, with a weak D call TRBD1 (5 bases). The clonotype was recovered from a human donor with alopecia areata. The sample consisted of CD4+ T cells sorted from blood, taken at approximately week 34, from a patient treated with tofacitinib. CDR3 nucleotide sequence: TGCGCCAGCAGCCAAGCCGGGACGCTGAACACTGAAGCTTTCTTT. It yields the protein CASSQAGTLNTEAFF.